This TCR beta chain was recovered during a study of T and B cells in COVID-19 patients. The CDR3 is made up of 13 amino acids. Germline CDR1 and CDR2: MNHEY and SMNVEV (reference sequence). Trimming took off 4 bases at V and 7 bases at J, with 11 bases between the two ends. This clonotype was seen more than once but under ten times. From blood, about 220-500 ng of genomic DNA served as TRB template. BIOMED2 TRB-A/B primer pools were used in multiplex TRB PCR. TCRdb re-called the multiplex PCR reads with MiXCR, one entry per CDR3 protein. There are around 23,000 distinct CDR3 sequences in the sample; around 30% occur only once, and around 2.8% lies in the top ten.

The J gene is TRBJ1-5, the V gene TRBV27, with a possible D match to TRBD1 (5 bases). The TCR was taken from a human donor who had recovered from COVID-19. Sequencing was carried out using blood. CDR3 nucleotide sequence: TGTGCCAGCAGTTCGCAGGGTTTCCAGCCCCAGCATTTT. As protein: CASSSQGFQPQHF.